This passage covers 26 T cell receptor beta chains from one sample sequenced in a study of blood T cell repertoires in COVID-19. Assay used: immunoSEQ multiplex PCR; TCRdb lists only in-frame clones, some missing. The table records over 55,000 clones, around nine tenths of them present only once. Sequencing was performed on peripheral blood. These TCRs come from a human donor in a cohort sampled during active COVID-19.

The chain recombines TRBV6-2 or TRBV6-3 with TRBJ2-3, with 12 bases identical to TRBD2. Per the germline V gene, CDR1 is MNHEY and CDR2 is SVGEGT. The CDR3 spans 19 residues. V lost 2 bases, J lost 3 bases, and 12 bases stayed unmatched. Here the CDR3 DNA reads TGTGCCAGCAGTTACCCACTGCCTAGCGGGGGGGCAGAAACAGATACGCAGTATTTT. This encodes CASSYPLPSGGAETDTQYF.

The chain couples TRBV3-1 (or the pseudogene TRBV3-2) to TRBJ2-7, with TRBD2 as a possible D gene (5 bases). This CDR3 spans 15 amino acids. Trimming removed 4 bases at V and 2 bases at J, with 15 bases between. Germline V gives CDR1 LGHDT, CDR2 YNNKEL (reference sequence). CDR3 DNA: TGTGCCAGCAGCCCCTATCGGGGATCTACCTACGAGCAGTACTTC. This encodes CASSPYRGSTYEQYF.

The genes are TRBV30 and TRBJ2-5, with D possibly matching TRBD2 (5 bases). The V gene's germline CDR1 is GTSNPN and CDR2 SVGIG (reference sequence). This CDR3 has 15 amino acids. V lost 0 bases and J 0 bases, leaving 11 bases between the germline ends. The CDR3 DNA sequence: TGTGCCTGGAGTGTACTCCCGGGGTACCAAGAGACCCAGTACTTC. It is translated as CAWSVLPGYQETQYF.

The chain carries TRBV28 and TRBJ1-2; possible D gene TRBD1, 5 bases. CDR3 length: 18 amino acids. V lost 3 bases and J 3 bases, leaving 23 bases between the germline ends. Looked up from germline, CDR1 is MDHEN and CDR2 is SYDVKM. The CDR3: CASSLGPVWYRRHYGYTF. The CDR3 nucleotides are TGTGCCAGCAGTTTGGGCCCTGTTTGGTACAGGCGGCACTATGGCTACACCTTC.

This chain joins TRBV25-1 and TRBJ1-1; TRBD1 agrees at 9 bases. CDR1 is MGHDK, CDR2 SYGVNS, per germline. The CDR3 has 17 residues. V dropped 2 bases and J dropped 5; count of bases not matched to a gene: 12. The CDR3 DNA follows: TGTGCCAGCAGTGAACCCCTCGGACAGGGGAGTAGAACTGAAGCTTTCTTT. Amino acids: CASSEPLGQGSRTEAFF.

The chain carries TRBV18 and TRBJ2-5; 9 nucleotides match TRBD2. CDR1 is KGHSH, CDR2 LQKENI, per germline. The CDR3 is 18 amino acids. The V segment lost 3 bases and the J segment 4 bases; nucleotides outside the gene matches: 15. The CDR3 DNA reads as TGTGCCAGCTCACCGGGGACTAGCCCTCTCCCCGAAGGAGAGACCCAGTACTTC. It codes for CASSPGTSPLPEGETQYF.

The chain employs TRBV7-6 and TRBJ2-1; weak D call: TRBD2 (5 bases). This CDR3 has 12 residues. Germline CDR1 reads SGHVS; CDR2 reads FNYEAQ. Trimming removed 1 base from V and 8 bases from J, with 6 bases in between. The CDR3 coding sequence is TGTGCCAGCAGCTTAGGAGGGCATGAGCAGTTCTTC. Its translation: CASSLGGHEQFF.

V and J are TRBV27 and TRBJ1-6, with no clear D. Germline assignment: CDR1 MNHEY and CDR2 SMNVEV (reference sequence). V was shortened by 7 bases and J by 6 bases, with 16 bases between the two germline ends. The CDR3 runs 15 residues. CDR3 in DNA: TGTGCCAGCAAAGAGGGCCCTTTAACTAATTCACCCCTCCACTTT. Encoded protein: CASKEGPLTNSPLHF.

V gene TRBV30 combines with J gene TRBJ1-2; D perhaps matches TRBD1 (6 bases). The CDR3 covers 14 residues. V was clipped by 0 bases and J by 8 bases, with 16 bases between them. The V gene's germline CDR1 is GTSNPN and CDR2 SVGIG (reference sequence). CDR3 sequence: CAWSVIAGAGGYTF. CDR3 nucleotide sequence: TGTGCCTGGAGTGTAATTGCAGGGGCTGGCGGCTACACCTTC.

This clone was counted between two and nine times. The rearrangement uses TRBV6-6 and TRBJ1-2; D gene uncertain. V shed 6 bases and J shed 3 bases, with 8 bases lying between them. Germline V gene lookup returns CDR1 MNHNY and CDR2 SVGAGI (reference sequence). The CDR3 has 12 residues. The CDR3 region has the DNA TGTGCCAGCAGAGACACCTACTATGGCTACACCTTC. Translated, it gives CASRDTYYGYTF.

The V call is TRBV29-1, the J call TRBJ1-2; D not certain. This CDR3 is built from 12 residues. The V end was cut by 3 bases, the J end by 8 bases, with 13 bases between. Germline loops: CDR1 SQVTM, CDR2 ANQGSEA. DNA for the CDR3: TGCAGCGTTGAGGTCACGAGTTGGGGCTACACCTTC. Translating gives CSVEVTSWGYTF.

CDR3 in amino acids: CASSLVYSPSSYNEQFF. Written as DNA, the CDR3 is TGTGCCAGCAGCTTAGTTTATAGCCCAAGCTCCTACAATGAGCAGTTCTTC. The chain carries TRBV11-2 and TRBJ2-1; no firm D call. The V end was cut by 1 base, the J end by 0 bases, with 13 bases between. The CDR3 extends over 17 amino acids. Per the germline V gene, CDR1 is SGHAT and CDR2 is FQNNGV. The full variable domain, rest sourced from reference TRBV11-2 and TRBJ2-1, is EAGVAQSPRYKIIEKRQSVAFWCNPISGHATLYWYQQILGQGPKLLIQFQNNGVVDDSQLPKDRFSAERLKGVDSTLKIQPAKLEDSAVYLCASSLVYSPSSYNEQFFGPGTRLTVL.

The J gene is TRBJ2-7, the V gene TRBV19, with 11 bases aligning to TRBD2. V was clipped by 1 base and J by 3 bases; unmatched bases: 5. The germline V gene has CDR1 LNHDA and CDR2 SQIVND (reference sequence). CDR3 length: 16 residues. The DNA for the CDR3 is TGTGCCAGTAGTATAGGCCCTAGCGGGGGGTTCTACGAGCAGTACTTC. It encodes CASSIGPSGGFYEQYF.

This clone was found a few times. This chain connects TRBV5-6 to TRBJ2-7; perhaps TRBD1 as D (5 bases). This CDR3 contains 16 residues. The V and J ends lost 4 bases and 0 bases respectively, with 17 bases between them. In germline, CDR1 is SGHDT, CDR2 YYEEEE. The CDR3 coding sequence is TGTGCCAGCAGCCCGTGGGGCTATTCAGGCTCCTACGAGCAGTACTTC. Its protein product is CASSPWGYSGSYEQYF.

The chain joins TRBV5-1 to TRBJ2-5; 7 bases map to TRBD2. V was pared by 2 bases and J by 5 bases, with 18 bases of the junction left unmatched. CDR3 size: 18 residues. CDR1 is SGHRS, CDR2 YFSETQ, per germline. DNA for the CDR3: TGCGCCAGCAGCTTAGGGCCCATTAGGGACTATCCTTGGGAGACCCAGTACTTC. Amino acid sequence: CASSLGPIRDYPWETQYF. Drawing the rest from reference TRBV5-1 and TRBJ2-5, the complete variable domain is KAGVTQTPRYLIKTRGQQVTLSCSPISGHRSVSWYQQTPGQGLQFLFEYFSETQRNKGNFPGRFSGRQFSNSRSEMNVSTLELGDSALYLCASSLGPIRDYPWETQYFGPGTRLLVL.

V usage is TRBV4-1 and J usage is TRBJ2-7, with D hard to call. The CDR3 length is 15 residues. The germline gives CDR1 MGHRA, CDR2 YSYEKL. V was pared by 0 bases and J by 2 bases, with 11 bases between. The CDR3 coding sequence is TGCGCCAGCAGCCAAGATAAAGCCCGTCCCTACGAGCAGTACTTC. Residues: CASSQDKARPYEQYF.

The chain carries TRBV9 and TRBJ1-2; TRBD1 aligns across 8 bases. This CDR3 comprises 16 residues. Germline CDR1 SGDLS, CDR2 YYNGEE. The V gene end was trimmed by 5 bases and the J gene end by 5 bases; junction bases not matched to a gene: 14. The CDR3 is CASSEGQAPLLYGYTF. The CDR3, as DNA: TGTGCCAGCAGTGAGGGACAGGCGCCCCTCCTATATGGCTACACCTTC.

CDR3 nucleotide sequence: TGTGCCAGCAGTCCGGGACAGGATAATGAAAAACTGTTTTTT. Translating gives CASSPGQDNEKLFF. The chain recombines TRBV2 with TRBJ1-4; 8 positions match TRBD1. The CDR3 loop spans 14 amino acids. Germline CDR1 and CDR2: SNHLY and FYNNEI. V lost 5 bases and J lost 4; bases outside the gene matches: 3.

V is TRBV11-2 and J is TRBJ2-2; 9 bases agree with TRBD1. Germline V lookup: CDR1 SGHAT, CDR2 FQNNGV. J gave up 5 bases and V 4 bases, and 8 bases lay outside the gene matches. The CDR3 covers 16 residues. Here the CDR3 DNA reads TGTGCCAGCAGCTACCTACAGGGGGCTCGGACCGGGGAGCTGTTTTTT. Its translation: CASSYLQGARTGELFF.

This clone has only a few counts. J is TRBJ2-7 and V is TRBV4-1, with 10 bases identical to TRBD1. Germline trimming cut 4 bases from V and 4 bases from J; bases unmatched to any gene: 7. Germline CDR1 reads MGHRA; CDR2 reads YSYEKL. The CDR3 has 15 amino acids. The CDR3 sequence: CASSLWDRGGYEQYF. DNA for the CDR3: TGCGCCAGCAGCCTATGGGACAGGGGTGGGTACGAGCAGTACTTC.

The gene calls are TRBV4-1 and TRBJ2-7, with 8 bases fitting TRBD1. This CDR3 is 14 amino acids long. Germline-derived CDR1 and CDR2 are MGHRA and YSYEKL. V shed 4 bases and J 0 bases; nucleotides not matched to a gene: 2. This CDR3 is CASSRTGPSYEQYF. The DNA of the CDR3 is TGCGCCAGCAGCCGGACAGGGCCCTCCTACGAGCAGTACTTC.

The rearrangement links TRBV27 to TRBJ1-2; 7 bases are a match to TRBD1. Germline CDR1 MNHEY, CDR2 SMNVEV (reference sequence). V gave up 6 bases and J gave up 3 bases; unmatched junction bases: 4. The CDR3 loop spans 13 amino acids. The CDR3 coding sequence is TGTGCCAGCAGCCTCGGACAGGACTATGGCTACACCTTC. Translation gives CASSLGQDYGYTF.

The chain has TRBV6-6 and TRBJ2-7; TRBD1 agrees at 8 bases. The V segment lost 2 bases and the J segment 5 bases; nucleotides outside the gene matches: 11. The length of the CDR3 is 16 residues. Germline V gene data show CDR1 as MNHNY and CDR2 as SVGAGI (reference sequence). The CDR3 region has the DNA TGTGCCAGCAGTTACACCCGCGGGACAGGATCCCACGAGCAGTACTTC. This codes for CASSYTRGTGSHEQYF.

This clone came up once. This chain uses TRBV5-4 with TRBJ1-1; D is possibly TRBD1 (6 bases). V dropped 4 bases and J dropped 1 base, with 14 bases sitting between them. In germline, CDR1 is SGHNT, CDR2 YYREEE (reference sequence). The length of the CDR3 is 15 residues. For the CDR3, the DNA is TGTGCCAGCAGCCTTGATTCGACAGGGAACACTGAAGCTTTCTTT. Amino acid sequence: CASSLDSTGNTEAFF.

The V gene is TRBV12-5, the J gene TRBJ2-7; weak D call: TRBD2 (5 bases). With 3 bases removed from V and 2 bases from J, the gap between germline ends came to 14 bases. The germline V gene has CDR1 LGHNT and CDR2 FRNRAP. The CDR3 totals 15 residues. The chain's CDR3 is CASGLRLRVAYEQYF. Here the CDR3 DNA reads TGTGCTAGTGGTTTACGCCTGAGGGTGGCCTACGAGCAGTACTTC.

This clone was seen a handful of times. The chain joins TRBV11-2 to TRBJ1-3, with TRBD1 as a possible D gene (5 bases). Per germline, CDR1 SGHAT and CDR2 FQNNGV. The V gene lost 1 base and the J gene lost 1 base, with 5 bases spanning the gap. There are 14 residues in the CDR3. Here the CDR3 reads CASSLAGSGNTIYF. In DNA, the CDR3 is TGTGCCAGCAGCTTAGCAGGGTCTGGAAACACCATATATTTT. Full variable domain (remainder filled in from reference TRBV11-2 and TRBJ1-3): EAGVAQSPRYKIIEKRQSVAFWCNPISGHATLYWYQQILGQGPKLLIQFQNNGVVDDSQLPKDRFSAERLKGVDSTLKIQPAKLEDSAVYLCASSLAGSGNTIYFGEGSWLTVV.